This T cell receptor beta chain originates from a study of blood T cell repertoires in COVID-19. The wider study: T cells, B-cell-depleted T cells, or PBMCs provided the cDNA or gDNA that served as material.

In the source study's methods: Counts of nucleated cells, estimated from reference gene primer amplification, were obtained. Sequencing was performed with immunoSEQ multiplex PCR; in TCRdb, only in-frame clones are kept and a portion is missing. Clone size and the V and J calls come from that table; the DNA yielded D and trimming. The sample contains 210,000 or so clones, around 90% of which appear only once. V lost 0 bases and J lost 4, with 4 bases in between. The CDR3 spans 13 residues. Germline V lookup: CDR1 MNHEY, CDR2 SVGAGI. The clonotype originates from a man between 18 and 35 years old with active or convalescent COVID-19. Sequenced input: peripheral blood. The rearrangement uses TRBV6-5 and TRBJ1-5; D ambiguous. In DNA, the CDR3 is TGTGCCAGCAGTTACTCCCAGAATCAGCCCCAGCATTTT. Translated, it gives CASSYSQNQPQHF.